The source of this T cell receptor (beta chain) is a study of CD4 T cells in relation to SARS-CoV-2 and coronaviruses. Assay used: immunoSEQ multiplex PCR; TCRdb lists only in-frame clones, some missing. The repertoire holds tens of thousands of clones, with under 90% as singletons. The V gene's germline CDR1 is LGHNT and CDR2 FRNRAP. CDR3 length equals 11 residues. Trimming took 2 bases from V and 7 from J, leaving 5 bases between them. In this sample, this clone turned up once. Its antigen is unknown. The chain recombines TRBV12-5 with TRBJ1-1; the D is unclear. Input material: naive CD4+ T cells from PBMCs, cultured in vitro. The sample's subset: naive CD4+ T cells isolated by negative enrichment. This receptor was identified in an adult with COVID-19. For the CDR3, the DNA is TGTGCTAGTGGTTTGCCGGGTGAAGCTTTCTTT. Protein product: CASGLPGEAFF.